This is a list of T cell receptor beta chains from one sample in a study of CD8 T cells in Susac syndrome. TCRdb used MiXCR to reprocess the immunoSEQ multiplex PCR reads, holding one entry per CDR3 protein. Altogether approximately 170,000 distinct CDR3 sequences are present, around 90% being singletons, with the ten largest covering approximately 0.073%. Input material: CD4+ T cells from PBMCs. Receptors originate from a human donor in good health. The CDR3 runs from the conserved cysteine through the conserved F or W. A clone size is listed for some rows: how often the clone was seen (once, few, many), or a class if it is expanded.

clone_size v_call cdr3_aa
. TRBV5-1 CASSLVAGGPSSYEQYF
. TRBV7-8 CASSPWTTQETQYF
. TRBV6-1 CASRAVAGTYEQYF
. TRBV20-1 CSARAPTGSYEQYF
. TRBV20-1 CSARDLQTAGEQYF
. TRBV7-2 CASRKGQGGNIQYF
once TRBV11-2 CASSSLREGKNIQYF
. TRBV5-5 CASLLAGGTDTQYF
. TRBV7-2 CASSFTGGVGNTIYF
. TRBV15 CATSSGEYSNEQFF
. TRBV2 CATRSGTSGRIRYEQYF
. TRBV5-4 CASSPGTGNRVGSGELFF
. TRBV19 CASRQSIGNTIYF
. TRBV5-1 CASSTQTDYNEQFF
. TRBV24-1 CATSDQLYGYTF
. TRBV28 CASVPGQRSYEQYF
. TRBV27 CASSFRVSGANVLTF
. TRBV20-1 CSAGSGRAMETQYF
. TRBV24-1 CATSDLSGKQYF
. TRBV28 CASSLDSGGTVYNSPLHF
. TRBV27 CASSTHGGQETQYF
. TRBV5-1 CASGQGGTEAFF
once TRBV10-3 CAISEWQGVYNEQFF
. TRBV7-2 CASSQQSQETQYF
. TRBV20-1 CSAPQTGGTYEQYF
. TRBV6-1 CASSDPGRQETQYF
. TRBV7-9 CASSPYQGDLFF
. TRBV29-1 CSVANTEAFF
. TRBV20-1 CSARDAQVTGRRGYTF
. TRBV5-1 CASSPTGTGRNNEQFF
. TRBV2 CASRVEQETQYF
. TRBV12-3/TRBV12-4 CASSFSGQGGYEQYF
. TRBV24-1 CATSDLTGETQYF
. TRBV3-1 CASSRRRHTDTQYF
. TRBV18 CASSLSQTYSNYNEQFF
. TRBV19 CASSLSAEAKNIQYF
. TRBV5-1 CASSPLQKKETQYF
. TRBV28 CASRGSDSYNEQFF
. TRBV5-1 CASSFRQGTNEKLFF
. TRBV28 CASSWGRREKLFF
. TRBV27 CASSLVRNAEAFF
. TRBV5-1 CASSFDRGTDTQYF
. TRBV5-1 CASRSGGASKDTQYF
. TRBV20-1 CSARVASAYSYNEQFF
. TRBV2 CASSGSARNSGNTIYF
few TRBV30 CAWSFPRGNEQYF
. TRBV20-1 CSAFTGGLNTEAFF
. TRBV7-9 CASSTGDRGLRETQYF
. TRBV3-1 CASSHHRTSGHSYNEQFF
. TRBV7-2 CASSYPPETQYF
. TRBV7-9 CASSSQAAERFSYNEQFF
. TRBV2 CASSKSPYNSPLHF